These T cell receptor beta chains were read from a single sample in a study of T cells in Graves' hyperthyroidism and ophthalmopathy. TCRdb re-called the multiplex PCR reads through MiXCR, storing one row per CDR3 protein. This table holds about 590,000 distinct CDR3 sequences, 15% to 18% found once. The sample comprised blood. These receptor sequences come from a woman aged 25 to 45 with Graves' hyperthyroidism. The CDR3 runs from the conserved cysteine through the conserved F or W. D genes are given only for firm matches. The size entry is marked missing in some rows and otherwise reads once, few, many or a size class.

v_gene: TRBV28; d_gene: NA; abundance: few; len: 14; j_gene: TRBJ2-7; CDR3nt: TGTGCCAGCGGGGCCTCCGGATTCAAGACAGGGCAGTACTTC; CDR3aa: CASGASGFKTGQYF
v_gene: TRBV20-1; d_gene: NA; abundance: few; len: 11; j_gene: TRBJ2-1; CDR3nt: TGCAGTGCCCCCAGCTACAATGAGCAGTTCTTC; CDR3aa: CSAPSYNEQFF
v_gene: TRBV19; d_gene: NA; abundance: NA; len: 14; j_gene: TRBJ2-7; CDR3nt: TGTGCCAGTTCCAGGGGCGGGAGTCGGTACGAGCAGTACTTC; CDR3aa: CASSRGGSRYEQYF
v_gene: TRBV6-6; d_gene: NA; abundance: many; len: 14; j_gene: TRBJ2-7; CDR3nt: TGTGCCAGCAGTTACTGGGGCCCGAGAGACGAGCAGTACTTC; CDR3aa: CASSYWGPRDEQYF
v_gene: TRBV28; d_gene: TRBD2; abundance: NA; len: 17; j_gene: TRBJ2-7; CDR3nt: TGTGCCAGCAGTTCCGGCCTAGGACTAGCGGGAGCTTTGGAGCAGTACTTC; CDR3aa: CASSSGLGLAGALEQYF
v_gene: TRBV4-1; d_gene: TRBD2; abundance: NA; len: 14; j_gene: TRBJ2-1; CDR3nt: TGCGCCAGCAGCGGACTAGCGGGAGGGAATGAGCAGTTCTTC; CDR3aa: CASSGLAGGNEQFF
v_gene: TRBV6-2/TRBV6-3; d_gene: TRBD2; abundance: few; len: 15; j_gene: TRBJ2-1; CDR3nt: TGTGCCAGCAGTTACCTGGCTAGCGGGAACAATGAGCAGTTCTTC; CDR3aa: CASSYLASGNNEQFF
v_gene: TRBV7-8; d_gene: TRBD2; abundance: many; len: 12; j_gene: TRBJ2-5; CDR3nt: TGTGCCGGGTTAAGCGGGAGAGGGACCCAGTACTTC; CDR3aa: CAGLSGRGTQYF
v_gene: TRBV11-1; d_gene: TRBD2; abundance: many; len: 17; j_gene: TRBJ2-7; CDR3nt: TGTGCCAGCAGCTTAGAAGTTGCCAGCGGGAGGGCCAGGGAGCAGTACTTC; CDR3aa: CASSLEVASGRAREQYF
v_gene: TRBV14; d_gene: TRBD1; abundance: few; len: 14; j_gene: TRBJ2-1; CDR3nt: TGTGCCAGCAGCCCACAGGGGGTAAACAATGAGCAGTTCTTC; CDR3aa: CASSPQGVNNEQFF
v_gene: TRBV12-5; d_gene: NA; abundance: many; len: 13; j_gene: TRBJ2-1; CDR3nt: TGTGCTAGTGGTCTTGGGTCGAACAATGAGCAGTTCTTC; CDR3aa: CASGLGSNNEQFF
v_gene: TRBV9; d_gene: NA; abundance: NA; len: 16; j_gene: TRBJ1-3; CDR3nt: TGTGCCAGCAGCGGGGGACCGCCGATCTCTGGAAACACCATATATTTT; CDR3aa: CASSGGPPISGNTIYF
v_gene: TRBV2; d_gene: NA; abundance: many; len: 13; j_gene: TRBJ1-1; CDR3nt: TGTGCCAGCCTTGAGACAACGAACACTGAAGCTTTCTTT; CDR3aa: CASLETTNTEAFF
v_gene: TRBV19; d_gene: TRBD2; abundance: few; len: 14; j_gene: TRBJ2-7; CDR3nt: TGTGCCAGTAGTATTCTTGCGGGAGCCTACGAGCAGTACTTC; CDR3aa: CASSILAGAYEQYF
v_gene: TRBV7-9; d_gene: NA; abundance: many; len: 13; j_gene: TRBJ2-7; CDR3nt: TGTGCCAGCAGCCCGGACAGTCAATACGAGCAGTACTTC; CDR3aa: CASSPDSQYEQYF
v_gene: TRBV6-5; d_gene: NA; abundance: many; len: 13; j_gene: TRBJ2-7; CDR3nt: TGTGCCAGCAGTTACAGGGTTTCCTACGAGCAGTACTTC; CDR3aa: CASSYRVSYEQYF
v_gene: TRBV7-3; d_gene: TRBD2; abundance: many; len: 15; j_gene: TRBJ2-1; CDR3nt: TGTGCCAGCAGCTTGCAAGCGGGAGCGTACAATGAGCAGTTCTTC; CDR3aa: CASSLQAGAYNEQFF
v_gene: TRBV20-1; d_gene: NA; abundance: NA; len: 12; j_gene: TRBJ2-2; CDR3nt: TGCAGTGCTAGAGGAGTAACCGGGGAGCTGTTTTTT; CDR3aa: CSARGVTGELFF
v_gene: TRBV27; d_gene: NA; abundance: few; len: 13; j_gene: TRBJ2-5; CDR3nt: TGTGCCAGCAGTCAGTGGGTCCGAGAGACCCAGTACTTC; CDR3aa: CASSQWVRETQYF
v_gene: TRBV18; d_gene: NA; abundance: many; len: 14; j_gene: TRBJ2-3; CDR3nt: TGTGCCAGCAGCCCAACGGCTAGCACAGATACGCAGTATTTT; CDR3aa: CASSPTASTDTQYF
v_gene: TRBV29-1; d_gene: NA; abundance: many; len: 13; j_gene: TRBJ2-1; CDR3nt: TGCAGCGCTACAGGGAGCTCCTACAATGAGCAGTTCTTC; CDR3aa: CSATGSSYNEQFF
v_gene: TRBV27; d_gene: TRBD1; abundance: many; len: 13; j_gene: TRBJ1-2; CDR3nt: TGTGCCAGCAGTTTCTCAGGGGGCTATGGCTACACCTTC; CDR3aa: CASSFSGGYGYTF
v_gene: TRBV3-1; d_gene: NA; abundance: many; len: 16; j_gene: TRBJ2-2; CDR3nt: TGTGCCAGCAGCCAAGATCTTGGAGTGAACACCGGGGAGCTGTTTTTT; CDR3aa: CASSQDLGVNTGELFF
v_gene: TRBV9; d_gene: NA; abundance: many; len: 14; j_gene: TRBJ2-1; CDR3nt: TGTGCCAGCAGCGTAGTGGAGGGTAGCGGTGAGCAGTTCTTC; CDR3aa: CASSVVEGSGEQFF
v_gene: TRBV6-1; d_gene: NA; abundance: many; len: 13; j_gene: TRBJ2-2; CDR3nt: TGTGCCAGCAAAGGCAGTCTTGGAGGGGAGCTGTTTTTT; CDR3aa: CASKGSLGGELFF
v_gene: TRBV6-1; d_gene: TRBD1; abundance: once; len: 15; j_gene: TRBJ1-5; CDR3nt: TGTGCCAGCAGTGCGAGGACAGGGGGCGACCGTACCCAGCATTTT; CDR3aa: CASSARTGGDRTQHF
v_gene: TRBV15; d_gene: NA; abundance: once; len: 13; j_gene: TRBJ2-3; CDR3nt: TGTGCCACCAGACCCCGAACCACAGATACGCAGTATTTT; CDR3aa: CATRPRTTDTQYF
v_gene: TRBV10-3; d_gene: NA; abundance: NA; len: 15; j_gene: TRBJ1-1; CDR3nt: TGTGCCATCAGTGCCCCGGACGGAGCGAACACTGAAGCTTTCTTT; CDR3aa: CAISAPDGANTEAFF
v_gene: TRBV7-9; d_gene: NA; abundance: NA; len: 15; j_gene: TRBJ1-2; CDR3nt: TGTGCCAGCAGCTTATCAGGGGTCACTATTAATGGCTACACCTTC; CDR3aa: CASSLSGVTINGYTF
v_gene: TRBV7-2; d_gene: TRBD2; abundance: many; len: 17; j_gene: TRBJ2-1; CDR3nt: TGTGCCAGCAGCCCCCTGCTGGCGGGAGGATCCTACAATGAGCAGTTCTTC; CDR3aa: CASSPLLAGGSYNEQFF
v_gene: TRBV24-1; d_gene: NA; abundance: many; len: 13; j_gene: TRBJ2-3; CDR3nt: TGTGCCACCAGCCTCGGAGGGACAGATACGCAGTATTTT; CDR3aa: CATSLGGTDTQYF
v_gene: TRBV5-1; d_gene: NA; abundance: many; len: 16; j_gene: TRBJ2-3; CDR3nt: TGCGCCAGCAGCTTGGCCGTGGCTGCTAGCACAGATACGCAGTATTTT; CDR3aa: CASSLAVAASTDTQYF
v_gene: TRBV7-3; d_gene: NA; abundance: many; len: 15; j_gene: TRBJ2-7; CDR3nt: TGTGCCAGCAGCCCCACCCCGGCTAGCTTATTTGAGCAGTACTTC; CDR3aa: CASSPTPASLFEQYF
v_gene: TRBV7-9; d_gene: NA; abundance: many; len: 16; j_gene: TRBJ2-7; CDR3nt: TGTGCCAGCAGCTCCCCAACCGGGACTGAACCTTACGAGCAGTACTTC; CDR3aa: CASSSPTGTEPYEQYF
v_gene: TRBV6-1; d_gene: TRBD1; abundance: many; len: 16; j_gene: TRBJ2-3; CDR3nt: TGTGCCAGCAGTTCCAAGGGACACAGGGGGGCAGATACGCAGTATTTT; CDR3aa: CASSSKGHRGADTQYF
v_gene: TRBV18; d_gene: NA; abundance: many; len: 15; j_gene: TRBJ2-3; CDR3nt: TGTGCCAGCTCACAAGGGGCTGCTAGCACAGATACGCAGTATTTT; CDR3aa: CASSQGAASTDTQYF
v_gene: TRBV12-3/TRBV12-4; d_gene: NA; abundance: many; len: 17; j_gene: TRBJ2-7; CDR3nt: TGTGCCAGCACCCTCAGTTTAGGAACGAGCCAACAGGGAGAGCAGTACTTC; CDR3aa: CASTLSLGTSQQGEQYF
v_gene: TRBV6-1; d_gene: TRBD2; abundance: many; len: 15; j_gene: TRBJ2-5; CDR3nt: TGTGCCAGCAGTGAAAAGGGACTAGGGGATGAGACCCAGTACTTC; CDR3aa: CASSEKGLGDETQYF
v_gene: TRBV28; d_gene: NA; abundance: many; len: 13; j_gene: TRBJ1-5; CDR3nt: TGTGCCAGCAGTTTACAGACGCCACCTTCCCAGCATTTT; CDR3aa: CASSLQTPPSQHF
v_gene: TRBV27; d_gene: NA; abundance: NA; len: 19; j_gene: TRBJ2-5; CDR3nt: TGTGCCAGCAGTTTATATTCCCGGTTTGGTGCCAGGCCCGAAGAGACCCAGTACTTC; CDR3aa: CASSLYSRFGARPEETQYF
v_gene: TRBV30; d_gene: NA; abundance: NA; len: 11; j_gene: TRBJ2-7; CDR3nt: TGTGCCTGGGGACTGTCCTACGAGCAGTACTTC; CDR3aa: CAWGLSYEQYF
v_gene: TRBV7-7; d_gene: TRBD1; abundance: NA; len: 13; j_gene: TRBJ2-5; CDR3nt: TGTGCTAGCAGCCAACAGGGGACAGAGACCCAGTACTTC; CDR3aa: CASSQQGTETQYF
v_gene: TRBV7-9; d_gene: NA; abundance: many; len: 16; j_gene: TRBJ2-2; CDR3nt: TGTGCCAGCAGCTTGGGCGGCCCGAGGAACACCGGGGAGCTGTTTTTT; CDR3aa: CASSLGGPRNTGELFF
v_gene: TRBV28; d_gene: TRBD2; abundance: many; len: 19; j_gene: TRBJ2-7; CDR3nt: TGTGCCAGCAGTTTGGGACCGGGACTAGCGGGAGGGCCCGTTTACGAGCAGTACTTC; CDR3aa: CASSLGPGLAGGPVYEQYF
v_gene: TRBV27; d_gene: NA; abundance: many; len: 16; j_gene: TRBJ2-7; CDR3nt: TGTGCCAGCAGTTCCCTGGGGGCGGGATCCACAGACGAGCAGTACTTC; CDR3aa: CASSSLGAGSTDEQYF
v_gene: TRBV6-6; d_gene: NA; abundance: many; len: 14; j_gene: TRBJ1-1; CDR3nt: TGTGCCAGCAGTTACTCTTGGACGAACACTGAAGCTTTCTTT; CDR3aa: CASSYSWTNTEAFF
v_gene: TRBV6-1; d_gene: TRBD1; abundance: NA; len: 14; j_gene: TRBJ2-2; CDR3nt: TGTGCCAGCAGCTACCTGACAGGGTCCGGGGAGCTGTTTTTT; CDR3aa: CASSYLTGSGELFF
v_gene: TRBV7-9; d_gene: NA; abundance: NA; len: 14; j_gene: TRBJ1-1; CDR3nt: TGTGCCAGCAGTTCGTGGGAGGGGAACACTGAAGCTTTCTTT; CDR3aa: CASSSWEGNTEAFF
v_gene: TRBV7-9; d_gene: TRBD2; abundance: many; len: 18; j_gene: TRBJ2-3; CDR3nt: TGTGCCAGCAGCCGAATTGGGTTAGGAGCGGGAGGGCCAGATACGCAGTATTTT; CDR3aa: CASSRIGLGAGGPDTQYF
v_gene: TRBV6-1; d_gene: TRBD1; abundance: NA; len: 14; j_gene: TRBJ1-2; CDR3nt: TGTGCCAGCAGTGGAGGAGGACAGGGGAATGGCTACACCTTC; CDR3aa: CASSGGGQGNGYTF
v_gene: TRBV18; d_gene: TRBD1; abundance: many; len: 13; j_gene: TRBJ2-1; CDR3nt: TGTGCCAGCTCACCGGGACAGAGCAATGAGCAGTTCTTC; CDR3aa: CASSPGQSNEQFF
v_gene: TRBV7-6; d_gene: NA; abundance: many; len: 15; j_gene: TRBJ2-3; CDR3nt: TGTGCCAGCAGCTTCGGGGGTGGCGAGGGGGATACGCAGTATTTT; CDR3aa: CASSFGGGEGDTQYF
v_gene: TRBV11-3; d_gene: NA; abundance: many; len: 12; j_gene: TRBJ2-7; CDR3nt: TGTGCCAGCAGCGTGGGGCTTAGTGAGCAGTACTTC; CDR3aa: CASSVGLSEQYF
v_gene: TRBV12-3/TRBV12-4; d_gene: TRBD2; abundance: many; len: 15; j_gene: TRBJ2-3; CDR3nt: TGTGCCAGCGGGAGGACTAGCGGGAGGTGGGATACGCAGTATTTT; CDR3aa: CASGRTSGRWDTQYF
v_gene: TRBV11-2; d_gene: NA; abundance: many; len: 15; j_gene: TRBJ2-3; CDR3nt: TGTGCCAGCAGCTTAGATGGCTGGATAACAGATACGCAGTATTTT; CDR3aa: CASSLDGWITDTQYF